The present T cell receptor beta chain was sequenced within a study of cytomegalovirus exposure and HLA in healthy donors. The study, taken as a whole, reports: In most subjects, TCR beta sequences reportedly gave accurate predictions of HLA-A and HLA-B alleles. Only CMV serostatus was available as immune exposure information. Later analysis suggested most CMV-associated TCR beta chains were HLA-restricted. Reports credit the classifier with highly specific, highly sensitive diagnosis of cytomegalovirus status.

The CDR3 spans 13 residues. From germline, CDR1 is MDHEN and CDR2 SYDVKM. The ends lost 7 bases at V and 4 bases at J; junction bases unmatched: 5. Primers included in the PCR were 60 Vbeta and 13 Jbeta primers. Repertoires were generated with immunoSEQ multiplex PCR, while TCRdb's copy carries only in-frame clones and drops some. Its listing shows roughly 110,000 clones. To note about this clone: Antigen unknown.

What was sequenced was PBMCs. This clonotype was obtained from a man aged 25 to 45 in good health and CMV-seronegative. The chain combines TRBV28 with TRBJ1-2; the match to TRBD1 covers 8 bases. The CDR3 loop reads CASTLGQGYGYTF. CDR3 bases: TGTGCCAGCACCCTCGGACAGGGCTATGGCTACACCTTC.